This paragraph reports one T cell receptor (beta chain). Its antigen is as yet unknown. The data were produced by immunoSEQ multiplex PCR, yet TCRdb's version contains in-frame clones alone and is incomplete. The sample records hundreds of thousands of clones, 90% to 97% being singletons. This record comes from a study of shared clonotypes between healthy human individuals. Study-wide findings and caveats: Clonotypes that were shared across four donors made up approximately 5% of naive CD4 clonotypes.

The V and J ends lost 4 bases and 1 base respectively, with 7 bases between them. CDR3 length equals 13 residues. Germline CDR1 is SGHNT and CDR2 is YENEEA. The TCR was taken from a woman aged 25 to 45 in good health. The chain carries TRBV11-3 and TRBJ1-1, with D uncertain. Sequencing used naive CD4+ T cells sorted from blood. Sample subset: CD45RA+ positively selected. CDR3 sequence reads: CASSSWRNTEAFF. The CDR3 DNA sequence: TGTGCCAGCAGCTCCTGGAGGAACACTGAAGCTTTCTTT.